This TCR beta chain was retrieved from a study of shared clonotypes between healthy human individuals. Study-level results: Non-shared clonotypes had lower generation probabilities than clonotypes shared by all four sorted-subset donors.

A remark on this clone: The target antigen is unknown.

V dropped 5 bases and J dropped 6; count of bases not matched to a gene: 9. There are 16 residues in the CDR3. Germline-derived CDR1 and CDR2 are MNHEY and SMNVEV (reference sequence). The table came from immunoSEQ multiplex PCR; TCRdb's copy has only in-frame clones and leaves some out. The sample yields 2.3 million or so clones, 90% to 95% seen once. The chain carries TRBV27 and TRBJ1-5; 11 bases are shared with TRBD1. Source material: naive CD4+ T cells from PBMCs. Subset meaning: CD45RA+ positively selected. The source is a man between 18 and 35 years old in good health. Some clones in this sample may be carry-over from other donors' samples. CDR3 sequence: CASSPRDRGEGQPQHF. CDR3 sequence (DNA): TGTGCCAGCAGTCCCCGGGACAGGGGGGAGGGTCAGCCCCAGCATTTT.